This T cell receptor (beta chain) originates from a study of blood T cell repertoires in COVID-19. Data came from immunoSEQ multiplex PCR; TCRdb stores just in-frame clones and leaves some out. The sample yields more than 12,000 clones, roughly 90% seen once. V dropped 4 bases and J dropped 4 bases, with 18 bases sitting between them. Germline loops: CDR1 SGHRS, CDR2 YFSETQ. The CDR3 contains 16 residues. The rearrangement uses TRBV5-1 and TRBJ2-1, with D possibly TRBD2 on 6 matching bases. Sequencing input: peripheral blood. The receptor was derived from a human donor in a cohort sampled during active COVID-19. In DNA form, the CDR3 reads TGCGCCAGCAGCCCCCAGCTGGGCGGGGCGTACAATGAGCAGTTCTTC. It encodes CASSPQLGGAYNEQFF. Full variable domain (remainder filled in from reference TRBV5-1 and TRBJ2-1): KAGVTQTPRYLIKTRGQQVTLSCSPISGHRSVSWYQQTPGQGLQFLFEYFSETQRNKGNFPGRFSGRQFSNSRSEMNVSTLELGDSALYLCASSPQLGGAYNEQFFGPGTRLTVL.